These 26 T cell receptor beta chains originate from one sample sequenced in a study of identical twins. TCRdb itself ran the 5' RACE reads through MiXCR, one entry per CDR3 protein. This table holds some 690,000 distinct CDR3 sequences, over 20% found once. These same data were also listed under a study on T cells expressing NK-cell markers.

Sample: PBMCs. These receptors originate from a woman younger than 35 in good health.

The chain couples TRBV20-1 to TRBJ2-5, with a weak D call TRBD1 (5 bases). Germline V lookup: CDR1 DFQATT, CDR2 SNEGSKA (reference sequence). The CDR3 is 14 amino acids. Trimming cost V 1 base and J 2 bases, with 11 bases left between them. The CDR3 coding sequence is TGCAGTGCTAGAGTTGGGGCATTACAAGAGACCCAGTACTTC. This gives the protein CSARVGALQETQYF.

This clonotype has just a few counts. The V gene is TRBV20-1, the J gene TRBJ2-2; the D is unclear. The germline V and J ends were trimmed by 2 bases and 1 base, with 5 bases remaining between them. Germline V CDR1 and CDR2: DFQATT, SNEGSKA (reference sequence). The CDR3 spans 13 residues. CDR3 protein: CSARLLNTGELFF. The CDR3 DNA is TGCAGTGCTAGACTATTGAACACCGGGGAGCTGTTTTTT.

This clonotype appeared a few times. This chain links TRBV5-1 with TRBJ2-1; 9 nucleotides align to TRBD2. CDR1 is SGHRS, CDR2 YFSETQ, per germline. With V trimmed by 4 bases and J by 4 bases, 6 bases remained unmatched. This CDR3 has 15 residues. Here the CDR3 DNA reads TGCGCCAGCAGCGGAAGACTAGCGGAGTACAATGAGCAGTTCTTC. It specifies CASSGRLAEYNEQFF. The full variable domain, rest sourced from reference TRBV5-1 and TRBJ2-1, is KAGVTQTPRYLIKTRGQQVTLSCSPISGHRSVSWYQQTPGQGLQFLFEYFSETQRNKGNFPGRFSGRQFSNSRSEMNVSTLELGDSALYLCASSGRLAEYNEQFFGPGTRLTVL.

This clonotype was observed at least ten times. The chain couples TRBV15 to TRBJ1-5; D possibly corresponds to TRBD1 (5 bases). Trimming took 6 bases from V and 6 from J, leaving 15 bases between them. Germline V gene sequence: CDR1 LNHNV, CDR2 YYDKDF (reference sequence). The CDR3 contains 14 residues. The CDR3: CATSASGGAQPQHF. The CDR3 DNA sequence: TGTGCCACCAGTGCCTCTGGAGGGGCTCAGCCCCAGCATTTT.

This clonotype showed up just a few times. The chain is built from TRBV12-3 or TRBV12-4 and TRBJ2-5; D gene unclear. The CDR3 spans 15 residues. With 8 bases removed from V and 0 bases from J, the gap between germline ends came to 16 bases. Here the CDR3 reads CASSNPPQYQETQYF. In DNA form, the CDR3 reads TGTGCCAGCTCAAACCCCCCGCAGTACCAAGAGACCCAGTACTTC.

This clonotype was observed a few times. This chain connects TRBV6-6 to TRBJ2-7; no reliable D call. The CDR3 totals 13 residues. V lost 4 bases, J lost 5 bases, and 12 bases lay in between. Germline V gene data show CDR1 as MNHNY and CDR2 as SVGAGI (reference sequence). The CDR3 loop is CASSFLLGDEQYF. CDR3 sequence (DNA): TGTGCCAGCAGTTTTTTATTAGGTGACGAGCAGTACTTC.

The V call is TRBV11-1, the J call TRBJ2-7; 9 nucleotides line up with TRBD1. V lost 8 bases and J lost 3; bases outside the gene matches: 20. The length of the CDR3 is 18 residues. CDR1 SGHAT and CDR2 FQDESV come from the germline V gene (reference sequence). CDR3 residues: CASHEQGQGRMENYEQYF. The DNA of the CDR3 is TGTGCCAGCCATGAACAGGGACAGGGAAGGATGGAAAACTACGAGCAGTACTTC.

V and J are TRBV18 and TRBJ2-7; D is undetermined. The length of the CDR3 is 15 residues. The V gene lost 0 bases and the J gene lost 4 bases, with 13 bases spanning the gap. CDR1 is KGHSH, CDR2 LQKENI, per germline. CDR3 in amino acids: CASSPPADGGYEQYF. The CDR3 region has the DNA TGTGCCAGCTCACCACCGGCCGACGGTGGGTACGAGCAGTACTTC.

V is TRBV30 and J is TRBJ1-1; D unclear. In germline, CDR1 is GTSNPN, CDR2 SVGIG (reference sequence). CDR3 length: 15 residues. V lost 6 bases to trimming and J lost 0 bases, with 17 bases between them. The chain's CDR3 is CACVAWRRMNTEAFF. Written as DNA, the CDR3 is TGTGCCTGTGTGGCGTGGCGGCGCATGAACACTGAAGCTTTCTTT.

In DNA form, the CDR3 reads TGTGCCAGCAGCCAAGGGTACGGCGCTGAAGCTTTCTTT. This encodes CASSQGYGAEAFF. The chain joins TRBV3-1 to TRBJ1-1; D is unresolved. Germline assignment: CDR1 LGHDT and CDR2 YNNKEL (reference sequence). The CDR3 is made up of 13 amino acids. Trimming cost V 1 base and J 6 bases, with 9 bases left between them.

This clonotype has just a few counts. The rearrangement uses TRBV27 and TRBJ1-2, with TRBD1 matching 7 bases. The CDR3 runs 13 residues. V shed 1 base and J 6 bases; nucleotides not matched to a gene: 2. The germline V gene has CDR1 MNHEY and CDR2 SMNVEV (reference sequence). The CDR3 is CASSLLGGNGYTF. The CDR3 DNA reads TGTGCCAGCAGTTTATTAGGGGGCAATGGCTACACCTTC.

There are a few counts of this clonotype. V usage is TRBV27 and J usage is TRBJ2-2; D remains ambiguous. The length of the CDR3 is 13 residues. V was cut by 4 bases and J by 6 bases, with 9 bases left in between. Germline-derived CDR1 and CDR2 are MNHEY and SMNVEV (reference sequence). The CDR3 spells CASSSTYPGELFF. The CDR3 nucleotides are TGTGCCAGCAGTTCCACATACCCCGGGGAGCTGTTTTTT.

The chain recombines TRBV11-3 with TRBJ2-1; TRBD2 matches at 7 bases. With 5 bases clipped from V and 7 bases from J, the junction kept 17 bases outside the gene matches. The germline CDR1 and CDR2 sequences are SGHNT and YENEEA. The length of the CDR3 is 17 residues. The CDR3 coding sequence is TGTGCCAGCAGCCGCGGGGCGGGAGCCACGACCCGAAATGAGCAGTTCTTC. This codes for CASSRGAGATTRNEQFF.

This chain joins TRBV20-1 and TRBJ1-4, with D possibly being TRBD1 (5 bases). With 3 bases removed from V and 7 bases from J, the gap between germline ends came to 18 bases. This CDR3 region has 15 residues. CDR1 is DFQATT and CDR2 is SNEGSKA in the germline V gene (reference sequence). CDR3 residues: CSARNAGTVSEKLFF. The CDR3, as DNA: TGCAGTGCTAGGAACGCCGGGACTGTGAGTGAAAAACTGTTTTTT.

In this sample, this clonotype turned up a few times. The chain recombines TRBV20-1 with TRBJ2-3; 14 nucleotides agree with TRBD2. There are 19 residues in the CDR3. The germline V gene encodes CDR1 DFQATT and CDR2 SNEGSKA (reference sequence). Trimming took 1 base from V and 0 from J; bases not matched to a gene: 9. CDR3 region: CSARGGTSGRVLSTDTQYF. CDR3 nucleotide sequence: TGCAGTGCTAGAGGGGGGACTAGCGGGAGAGTTCTTAGCACAGATACGCAGTATTTT.

This clonotype was detected ten times or more. The J gene is TRBJ2-2, the V gene TRBV10-3; maybe TRBD1 (5 bases). This CDR3 contains 17 residues. Trimming took 6 bases from V and 4 from J, leaving 21 bases between them. Germline loops: CDR1 ENHRY, CDR2 SYGVKD. For the CDR3, the DNA is TGTGCCATCAGACCCCTATTTAGGGGCAAGGTCACCGGGGAGCTGTTTTTT. This codes for CAIRPLFRGKVTGELFF.

At least ten counts were recorded for this clonotype. The chain employs TRBV9 and TRBJ1-1; no clear D gene. CDR1 and CDR2 (germline): SGDLS, YYNGEE. Trimming removed 1 base at V and 0 bases at J, with 7 bases between. The CDR3 has 14 residues. CDR3 nucleotide sequence: TGTGCCAGCAGCGTATCATCCATGAACACTGAAGCTTTCTTT. This sequence encodes CASSVSSMNTEAFF.

Only a few counts were recorded for this clonotype. The rearrangement joins TRBV29-1 to TRBJ2-1; TRBD1 matches 8 bases. The germline CDR1 and CDR2 sequences are SQVTM and ANQGSEA. V was clipped by 4 bases and J by 0 bases; unmatched bases: 8. CDR3 length equals 16 residues. Here the CDR3 DNA reads TGCAGCGTTGTTGGGACAGGCCCTGTCTCCTACAATGAGCAGTTCTTC. Translation gives CSVVGTGPVSYNEQFF.

This chain connects TRBV11-2 to TRBJ2-1, with 11 nucleotides matching TRBD2. The junction had 4 bases not matched to a gene; V was cut back by 3 bases and J by 3 bases. The length of the CDR3 is 16 residues. Germline V gene lookup returns CDR1 SGHAT and CDR2 FQNNGV. CDR3 sequence reads: CASSFRLAGLYNEQFF. Here the CDR3 DNA reads TGTGCCAGCAGCTTCAGACTAGCGGGGCTCTACAATGAGCAGTTCTTC.

The chain uses TRBV5-5 and TRBJ1-1; 8 bases agree with TRBD1. V lost 4 bases, J lost 1 base, and 6 bases stayed unmatched. The CDR3 is made up of 15 amino acids. Germline CDR1 and CDR2: SGHKS and YYEKEE (reference sequence). As DNA, the CDR3 is TGTGCCAGCAGCATTTGGACAGGGACGAACACTGAAGCTTTCTTT. Its translation: CASSIWTGTNTEAFF.

The sample holds one count of this clonotype. This chain uses TRBV3-1 with TRBJ2-1, with no clear D. This CDR3 spans 12 amino acids. V was trimmed by 2 bases and J by 10 bases, leaving 9 bases between them. Germline assignment: CDR1 LGHDT and CDR2 YNNKEL (reference sequence). The CDR3 DNA reads TGTGCCAGCAGCCAACTACAGCGAGAGCAGTTCTTC. Its translation is CASSQLQREQFF.

This clonotype was counted only a few times. The chain couples TRBV12-3 or TRBV12-4 to TRBJ2-5; 7 bases line up with TRBD2. Trimming removed 4 bases from V and 7 bases from J; junction bases left unmatched: 12. CDR3 length equals 15 residues. The CDR3 DNA sequence: TGTGCCAGCAGTTCTACCCAGCGGGACCCCCCGACCCAGTACTTC. Amino acids: CASSSTQRDPPTQYF.

This clonotype was seen more than once but under ten times. The chain employs TRBV9 and TRBJ2-3; D is uncertain. The CDR3 contains 12 residues. V was shortened by 4 bases and J by 6 bases, with 9 bases between the two germline ends. From germline, CDR1 is SGDLS and CDR2 YYNGEE. The CDR3 nucleotides read TGTGCCAGCAGCCCCTATTTGGATACGCAGTATTTT. This sequence encodes CASSPYLDTQYF.

The chain carries TRBV27 and TRBJ2-3, with TRBD1 as a possible D gene (6 bases). Germline V gene lookup returns CDR1 MNHEY and CDR2 SMNVEV (reference sequence). Trimming left V 6 bases short and J 0 bases short, with 25 bases between. The CDR3 has 19 amino acids. The chain's CDR3 is CASRGALSFGYTSTDTQYF. The CDR3 region has the DNA TGTGCCAGCAGGGGGGCCCTCTCCTTTGGGTACACTAGCACAGATACGCAGTATTTT.

V gene TRBV10-3 combines with J gene TRBJ2-7; 8 positions match TRBD1. V dropped 6 bases and J dropped 2; count of bases not matched to a gene: 3. The germline CDR1 and CDR2 sequences are ENHRY and SYGVKD. This CDR3 is built from 13 residues. In DNA, the CDR3 is TGTGCCATCAGGCCGACAGGGGCCTACGAGCAGTACTTC. It codes for CAIRPTGAYEQYF.

The V gene is TRBV29-1, the J gene TRBJ2-7; a possible D gene is TRBD1 (5 bases). The germline V gene has CDR1 SQVTM and CDR2 ANQGSEA. V was pared by 4 bases and J by 4 bases, with 11 bases between. The CDR3 covers 12 residues. The DNA for the CDR3 is TGCAGCGTTGTTACGACAGAGTACGAGCAGTACTTC. This codes for CSVVTTEYEQYF.